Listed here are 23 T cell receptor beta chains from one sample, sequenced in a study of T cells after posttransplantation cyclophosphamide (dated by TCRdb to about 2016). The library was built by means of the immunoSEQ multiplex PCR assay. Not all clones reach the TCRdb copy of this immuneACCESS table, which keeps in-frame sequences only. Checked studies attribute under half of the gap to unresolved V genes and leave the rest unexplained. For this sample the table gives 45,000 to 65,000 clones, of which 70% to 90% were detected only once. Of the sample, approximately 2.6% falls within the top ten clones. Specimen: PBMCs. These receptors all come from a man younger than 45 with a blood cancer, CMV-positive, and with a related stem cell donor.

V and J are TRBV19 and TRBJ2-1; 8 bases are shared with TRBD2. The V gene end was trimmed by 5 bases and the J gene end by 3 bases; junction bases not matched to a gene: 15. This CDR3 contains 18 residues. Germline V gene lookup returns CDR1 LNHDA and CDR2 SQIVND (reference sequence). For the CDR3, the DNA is TGTGCCAGTAGTCCCAGCCTGGGGAGCGGGAGAAACTACAATGAGCAGTTCTTC. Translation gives CASSPSLGSGRNYNEQFF.

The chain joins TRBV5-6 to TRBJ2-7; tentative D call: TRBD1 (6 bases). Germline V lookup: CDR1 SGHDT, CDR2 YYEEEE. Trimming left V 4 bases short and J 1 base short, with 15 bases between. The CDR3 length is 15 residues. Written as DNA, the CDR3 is TGTGCCAGCAGCACCCTACAGGGCCGATCCTACGAGCAGTACTTC. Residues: CASSTLQGRSYEQYF.

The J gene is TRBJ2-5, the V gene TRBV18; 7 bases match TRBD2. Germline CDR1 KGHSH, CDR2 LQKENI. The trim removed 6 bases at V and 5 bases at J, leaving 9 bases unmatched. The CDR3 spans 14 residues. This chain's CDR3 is CASSAGRAPETQYF. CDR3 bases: TGTGCCAGCTCCGCGGGGAGGGCGCCGGAGACCCAGTACTTC.

The DNA of the CDR3 is TGTGCCAGCAGGGAGAGTAGCAATCAGCCCCAGCATTTT. Translated, it gives CASRESSNQPQHF. The chain carries TRBV6-1 and TRBJ1-5, with D hard to call. V lost 6 bases, J lost 0 bases, and 6 bases lay in between. The germline gives CDR1 MNHNS, CDR2 SASEGT. CDR3 size: 13 residues.

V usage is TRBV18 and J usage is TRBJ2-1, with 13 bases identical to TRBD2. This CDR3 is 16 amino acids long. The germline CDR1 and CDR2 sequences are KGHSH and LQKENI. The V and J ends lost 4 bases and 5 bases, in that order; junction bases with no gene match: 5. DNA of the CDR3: TGTGCCAGCTCACGAGGGACTAGCGGGAATAACAATGAGCAGTTCTTC. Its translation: CASSRGTSGNNNEQFF.

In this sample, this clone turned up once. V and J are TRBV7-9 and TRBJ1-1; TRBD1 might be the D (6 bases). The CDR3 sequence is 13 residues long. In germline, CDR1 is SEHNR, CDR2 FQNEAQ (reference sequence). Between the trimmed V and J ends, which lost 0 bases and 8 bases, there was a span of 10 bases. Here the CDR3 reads CASSLASGGEAFF. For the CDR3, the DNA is TGTGCCAGCAGCTTAGCTTCGGGGGGCGAAGCTTTCTTT.

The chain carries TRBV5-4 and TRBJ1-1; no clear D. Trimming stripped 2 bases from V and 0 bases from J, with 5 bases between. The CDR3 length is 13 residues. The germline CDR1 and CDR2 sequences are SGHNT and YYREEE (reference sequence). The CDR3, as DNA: TGTGCCAGCAGCTTTGAGGTGAACACTGAAGCTTTCTTT. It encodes CASSFEVNTEAFF.

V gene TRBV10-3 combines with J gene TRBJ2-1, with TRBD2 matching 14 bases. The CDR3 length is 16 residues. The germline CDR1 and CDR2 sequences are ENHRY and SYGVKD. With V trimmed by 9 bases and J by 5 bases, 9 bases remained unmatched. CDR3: CAIKGTSGRGNNEQFF. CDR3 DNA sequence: TGTGCCATTAAAGGGACTAGCGGGAGAGGTAACAATGAGCAGTTCTTC.

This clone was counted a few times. This CDR3 reads CASSYSTREATDTQYF. The CDR3 region has the DNA TGTGCCAGCAGTTACTCGACGCGGGAGGCGACAGATACGCAGTATTTT. The V gene is TRBV6-5, the J gene TRBJ2-3, with 8 bases fitting TRBD2. CDR3 size: 16 residues. J gave up 3 bases and V 0 bases, and 5 bases lay outside the gene matches. From germline, CDR1 is MNHEY and CDR2 SVGAGI.

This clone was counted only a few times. CDR3 sequence reads: CASSRQGGSYGYTF. For the CDR3, the DNA is TGTGCCAGCAGCCGACAGGGGGGCAGCTATGGCTACACCTTC. The chain joins TRBV5-4 to TRBJ1-2; 9 positions match TRBD1. The CDR3 extends over 14 amino acids. J gave up 4 bases and V 4 bases, and 5 bases lay outside the gene matches. From germline, CDR1 is SGHNT and CDR2 YYREEE (reference sequence).

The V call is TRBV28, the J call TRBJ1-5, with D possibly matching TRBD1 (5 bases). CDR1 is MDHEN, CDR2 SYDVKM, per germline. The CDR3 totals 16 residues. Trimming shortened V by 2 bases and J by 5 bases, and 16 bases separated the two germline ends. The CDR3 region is CASSLGAGRGDQPQHF. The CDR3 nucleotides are TGTGCCAGCAGTTTAGGCGCGGGACGGGGAGATCAGCCCCAGCATTTT. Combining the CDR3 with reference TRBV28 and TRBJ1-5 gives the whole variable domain DVKVTQSSRYLVKRTGEKVFLECVQDMDHENMFWYRQDPGLGLRLIYFSYDVKMKEKGDIPEGYSVSREKKERFSLILESASTNQTSMYLCASSLGAGRGDQPQHFGDGTRLSIL.

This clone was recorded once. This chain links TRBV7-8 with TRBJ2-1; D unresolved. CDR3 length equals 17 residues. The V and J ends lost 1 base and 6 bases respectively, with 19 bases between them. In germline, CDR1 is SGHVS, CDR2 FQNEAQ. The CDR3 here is CASSLVPRRYPSNEQFF. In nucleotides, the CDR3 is TGTGCCAGCAGCTTAGTTCCTAGAAGATATCCCTCCAATGAGCAGTTCTTC.

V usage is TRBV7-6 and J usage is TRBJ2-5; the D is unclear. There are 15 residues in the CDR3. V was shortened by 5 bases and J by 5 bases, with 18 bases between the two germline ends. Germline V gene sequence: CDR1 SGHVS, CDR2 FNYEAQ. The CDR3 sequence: CASSLTQTRSETQYF. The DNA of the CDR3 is TGTGCCAGCAGCCTTACCCAGACTCGGTCGGAGACCCAGTACTTC. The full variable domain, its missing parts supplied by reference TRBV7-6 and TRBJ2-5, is GAGVSQSPRYKVTKRGQDVALRCDPISGHVSLYWYRQALGQGPEFLTYFNYEAQQDKSGLPNDRFSAERPEGSISTLTIQRTEQRDSAMYRCASSLTQTRSETQYFGPGTRLLVL.

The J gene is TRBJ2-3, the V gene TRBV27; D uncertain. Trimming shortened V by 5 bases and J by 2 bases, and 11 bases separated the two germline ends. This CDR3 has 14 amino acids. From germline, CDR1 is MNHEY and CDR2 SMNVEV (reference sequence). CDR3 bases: TGTGCCAGCAGTCTAGACGGCGACACAGATACGCAGTATTTT. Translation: CASSLDGDTDTQYF.

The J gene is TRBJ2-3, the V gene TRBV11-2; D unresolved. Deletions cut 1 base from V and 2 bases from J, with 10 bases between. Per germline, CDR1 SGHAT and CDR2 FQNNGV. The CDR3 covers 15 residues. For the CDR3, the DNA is TGTGCCAGCAGCTTAGCCTGGCTCGACACAGATACGCAGTATTTT. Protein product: CASSLAWLDTDTQYF.

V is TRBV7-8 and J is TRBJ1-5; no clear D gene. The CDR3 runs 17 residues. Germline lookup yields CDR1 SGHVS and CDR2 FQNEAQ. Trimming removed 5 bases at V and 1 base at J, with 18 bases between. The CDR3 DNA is TGTGCCAGCAGCGCAACTCCGCGAGGCCCGAGCAATCAGCCCCAGCATTTT. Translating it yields CASSATPRGPSNQPQHF.

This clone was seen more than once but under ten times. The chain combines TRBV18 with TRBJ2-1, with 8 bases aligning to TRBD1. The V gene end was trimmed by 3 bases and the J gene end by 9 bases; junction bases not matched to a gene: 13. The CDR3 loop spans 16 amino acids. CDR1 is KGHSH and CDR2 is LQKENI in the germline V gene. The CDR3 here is CASSPSTGAVRGEQFF. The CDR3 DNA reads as TGTGCCAGCTCACCTTCGACAGGGGCCGTCAGGGGTGAGCAGTTCTTC. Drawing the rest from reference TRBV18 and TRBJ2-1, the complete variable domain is NAGVMQNPRHLVRRRGQEARLRCSPMKGHSHVYWYRQLPEEGLKFMVYLQKENIIDESGMPKERFSAEFPKEGPSILRIQQVVRGDSAAYFCASSPSTGAVRGEQFFGPGTRLTVL.

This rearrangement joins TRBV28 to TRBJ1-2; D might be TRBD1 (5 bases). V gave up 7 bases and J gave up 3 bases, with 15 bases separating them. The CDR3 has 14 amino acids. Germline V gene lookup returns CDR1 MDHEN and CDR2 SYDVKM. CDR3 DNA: TGTGCCAGCACCAAACACCAAGGGGACTATGGCTACACCTTC. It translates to CASTKHQGDYGYTF.

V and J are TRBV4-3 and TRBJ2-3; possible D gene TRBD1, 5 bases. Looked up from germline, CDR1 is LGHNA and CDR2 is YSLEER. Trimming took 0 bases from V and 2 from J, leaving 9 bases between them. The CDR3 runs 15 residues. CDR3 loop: CASSQDRGYTDTQYF. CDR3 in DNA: TGCGCCAGCAGCCAAGATAGGGGATACACAGATACGCAGTATTTT.

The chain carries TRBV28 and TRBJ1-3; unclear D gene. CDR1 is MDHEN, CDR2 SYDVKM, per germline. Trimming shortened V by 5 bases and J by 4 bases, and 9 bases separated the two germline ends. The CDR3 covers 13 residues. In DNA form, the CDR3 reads TGTGCCAGCAGTCGACTCCCGGGAAACACCATATATTTT. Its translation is CASSRLPGNTIYF.

The CDR3 DNA is TGTGCCAGCAGCTTATCCCCAGGGGCTCGCGAGACCCAGTACTTC. It encodes CASSLSPGARETQYF. The rearrangement uses TRBV11-2 and TRBJ2-5, with a weak D call TRBD1 (6 bases). Germline assignment: CDR1 SGHAT and CDR2 FQNNGV. Trimming cost V 2 bases and J 5 bases, with 15 bases left between them. The CDR3 is made up of 15 amino acids.

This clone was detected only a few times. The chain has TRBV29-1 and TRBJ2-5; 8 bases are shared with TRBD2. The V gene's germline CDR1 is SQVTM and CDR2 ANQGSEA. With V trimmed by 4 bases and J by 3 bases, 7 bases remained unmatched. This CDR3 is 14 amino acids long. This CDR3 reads CSVVQREPKETQYF. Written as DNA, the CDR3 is TGCAGCGTTGTACAGCGGGAGCCGAAAGAGACCCAGTACTTC.

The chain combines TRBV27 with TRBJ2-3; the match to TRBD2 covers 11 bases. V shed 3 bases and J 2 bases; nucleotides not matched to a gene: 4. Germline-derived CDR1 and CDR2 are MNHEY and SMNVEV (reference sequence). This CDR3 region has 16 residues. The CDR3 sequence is CASSLRLAGNTDTQYF. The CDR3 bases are TGTGCCAGCAGTTTGAGACTAGCGGGGAACACAGATACGCAGTATTTT.